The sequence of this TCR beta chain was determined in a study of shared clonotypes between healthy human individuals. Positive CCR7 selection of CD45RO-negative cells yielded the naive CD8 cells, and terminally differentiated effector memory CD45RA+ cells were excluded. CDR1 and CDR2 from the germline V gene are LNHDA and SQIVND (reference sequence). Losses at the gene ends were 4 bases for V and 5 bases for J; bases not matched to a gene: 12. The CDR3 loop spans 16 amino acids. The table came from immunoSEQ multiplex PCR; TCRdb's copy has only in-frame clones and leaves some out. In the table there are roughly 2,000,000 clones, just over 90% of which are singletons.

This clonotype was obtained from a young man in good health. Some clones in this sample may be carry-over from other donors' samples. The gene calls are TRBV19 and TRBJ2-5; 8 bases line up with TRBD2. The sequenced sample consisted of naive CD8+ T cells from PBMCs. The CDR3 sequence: CASSRAGAGVLETQYF. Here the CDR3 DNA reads TGTGCCAGTAGTAGAGCGGGAGCGGGAGTGCTGGAGACCCAGTACTTC.